Listed here is a single TCR beta chain. No antigen is known for it. Assay used: immunoSEQ multiplex PCR; TCRdb lists only in-frame clones, some missing. Of about 25,000 clones in the sample, approximately 86% are singletons; the top ten hold 42%. The CDR3 contains 16 residues. V lost 5 bases, J lost 6 bases, and 10 bases stayed unmatched. Per the germline V gene, CDR1 is SGHAT and CDR2 is FQNNGV. This entry comes from a study of OX40 agonist ivuxolimab in advanced cancers. Study-level information: Aged roughly 20 to 79 with a mean of approximately 57 years, they were roughly 83% male. Prior anti-PD-1, anti-PD-L1 or anti-CTLA-4 therapy was allowed; roughly 40% had some. In three patients, partial responses were observed, one with hepatocellular carcinoma and two with cutaneous melanoma.

Study-wide findings and caveats: The study observed clonal expansion of CD4+ and CD8+ blood T cells by week 6 at 0.1 to 3.0 mg/kg.

The V gene is TRBV11-2, the J gene TRBJ1-2; 12 bases fit TRBD1. The clonotype was recovered from an adult with an advanced solid tumor such as melanoma, head and neck, liver or kidney cancer. The sample was CD4+ or CD8+ T cells sorted from blood, taken in a trial of the OX40 agonist ivuxolimab. CDR3 sequence: CASSDRDRGLEDGYTF. The DNA for the CDR3 is TGTGCCAGCAGCGACCGGGACAGGGGGCTGGAGGATGGCTACACCTTC.